A single sample gave rise to the 15 T cell receptor beta chains below, sequenced in a study of beta chain features in type 1 diabetes. The isolated RNA, all of it, was reverse transcribed, so expressed TCRB transcripts were what got sequenced. Data came from immunoSEQ multiplex PCR; TCRdb stores just in-frame clones and leaves some out. The sample contains about 110,000 clones, 30% to 50% of which appear only once. The sequenced material came from stem cell memory CD4+ T cells from blood. Receptor source: a woman aged 18-29 years in good health.

The V and J genes are TRBV5-1 and TRBJ2-1; 7 bases line up with TRBD2. V lost 0 bases, J lost 0 bases, and 9 bases stayed unmatched. The CDR3 totals 18 residues. CDR1 SGHRS and CDR2 YFSETQ come from the germline V gene. This CDR3 is CASSLASGGRLSYNEQFF. In DNA, the CDR3 is TGCGCCAGCAGCTTGGCTAGCGGAGGTCGCCTCTCCTACAATGAGCAGTTCTTC.

The CDR3 protein is CASNSAGGVGEAFF. CDR3 DNA sequence: TGTGCCAGCAATTCTGCAGGCGGGGTGGGTGAAGCTTTCTTT. The V and J genes are TRBV27 and TRBJ1-1; D unclear. Germline loops: CDR1 MNHEY, CDR2 SMNVEV (reference sequence). The length of the CDR3 is 14 residues. Deletions cut 7 bases from V and 7 bases from J, with 19 bases between.

This clone was picked up a small number of times. The chain recombines TRBV20-1 with TRBJ2-7, with a possible D match to TRBD2 (6 bases). The length of the CDR3 is 11 residues. Trimming removed 4 bases from V and 3 bases from J, with 7 bases in between. CDR1 DFQATT and CDR2 SNEGSKA come from the germline V gene (reference sequence). CDR3 nucleotides: TGCAGTGCTAAGGGACTCTACGAGCAGTACTTC. This encodes CSAKGLYEQYF.

This clone occurred a few times. This rearrangement joins TRBV5-4 to TRBJ2-5, with TRBD1 matching over 7 bases. V dropped 4 bases and J dropped 3; count of bases not matched to a gene: 6. The CDR3 length is 14 residues. Germline CDR1 reads SGHNT; CDR2 reads YYREEE (reference sequence). CDR3 sequence reads: CASSQHTGEETQYF. In nucleotides, the CDR3 is TGTGCCAGCAGCCAACACACAGGGGAAGAGACCCAGTACTTC.

DNA for the CDR3: TGTGCCAGCAGCTTACTCTTGCTAGCGGGGAATTTCGGGGAGACCCAGTACTTC. This encodes CASSLLLLAGNFGETQYF. This chain links TRBV7-2 with TRBJ2-5, with 9 bases that match TRBD2. The ends lost 2 bases at V and 5 bases at J; junction bases unmatched: 15. The CDR3 sequence is 18 residues long. Germline V gene sequence: CDR1 SGHTA, CDR2 FQGNSA.

V gene TRBV7-9 combines with J gene TRBJ2-5, with TRBD2 matching 16 bases. The J call may be incorrect, as the DNA end agrees better with TRBJ2-7. Per the germline V gene, CDR1 is SEHNR and CDR2 is FQNEAQ (reference sequence). This CDR3 contains 17 residues. The CDR3 spells CASSWGLAGGSSYEQYF. CDR3 DNA sequence: TGTGCCAGCAGCTGGGGACTAGCGGGAGGGAGCTCCTACGAGCAGTACTTC.

This chain joins TRBV5-4 and TRBJ2-7; 7 bases map to TRBD1. Germline values: CDR1 SGHNT, CDR2 YYREEE (reference sequence). After removal of 4 bases from V and 4 bases from J, the junction contained 11 bases not matched to a gene. This CDR3 contains 15 residues. The CDR3 loop is CASSDRQGAGYEQYF. DNA for the CDR3: TGTGCCAGCAGCGACAGACAGGGCGCTGGGTACGAGCAGTACTTC.

This chain connects TRBV5-1 to TRBJ1-1; D perhaps matches TRBD1 (6 bases). Germline CDR1 is SGHRS and CDR2 is YFSETQ. Deletions cut 3 bases from V and 7 bases from J, with 19 bases between. The CDR3 sequence is 15 residues long. CDR3 loop: CASSSNREGWNEAFF. CDR3 DNA: TGCGCCAGCAGCTCCAACAGGGAAGGATGGAATGAAGCTTTCTTT.

The V call is TRBV7-9, the J call TRBJ2-5; D gene unclear. Trimming shortened V by 2 bases and J by 1 base, and 11 bases separated the two germline ends. Germline V gene lookup returns CDR1 SEHNR and CDR2 FQNEAQ (reference sequence). The CDR3 totals 15 residues. CDR3 nucleotide sequence: TGTGCCAGCAGCTTACTGAGAAAAATCCAAGAGACCCAGTACTTC. Translating gives CASSLLRKIQETQYF.

The chain uses TRBV7-9 and TRBJ2-3; tentatively, D is TRBD2 (6 bases). The V and J ends lost 1 base and 1 base respectively, with 12 bases between them. The V gene's germline CDR1 is SEHNR and CDR2 FQNEAQ (reference sequence). The CDR3 consists of 16 residues. The CDR3 spells CASSLDREWGTDTQYF. CDR3 nucleotide sequence: TGTGCCAGCAGCTTAGACCGGGAGTGGGGCACAGATACGCAGTATTTT.

The rearrangement links TRBV28 to TRBJ2-7; the match to TRBD1 covers 11 bases. V gave up 5 bases and J gave up 7 bases; unmatched junction bases: 7. Germline V lookup: CDR1 MDHEN, CDR2 SYDVKM. This CDR3 is 14 amino acids long. The CDR3 region is CASSPRTGGLEQYF. CDR3 nucleotide sequence: TGTGCCAGCAGTCCTCGGACAGGGGGCTTGGAGCAGTACTTC.

A few counts support this clone. V usage is TRBV5-1 and J usage is TRBJ1-1; D may be TRBD1 (5 bases). From germline, CDR1 is SGHRS and CDR2 YFSETQ. Trimming shortened V by 4 bases and J by 0 bases, and 13 bases separated the two germline ends. This CDR3 has 15 residues. This CDR3 reads CASSRDRGMNTEAFF. The CDR3 nucleotides are TGCGCCAGCAGCCGAGACCGGGGGATGAACACTGAAGCTTTCTTT.

This chain connects TRBV30 to TRBJ1-5; D might be TRBD1 (6 bases). Trimming shortened V by 0 bases and J by 7 bases, and 10 bases separated the two germline ends. This CDR3 has 13 amino acids. Germline V CDR1 and CDR2: GTSNPN, SVGIG (reference sequence). This CDR3 is CAWSVQGPQPQHF. CDR3 coding DNA: TGTGCCTGGAGTGTACAGGGCCCCCAGCCCCAGCATTTT.

This chain joins TRBV7-9 and TRBJ2-3; 8 positions agree with TRBD2. V shed 5 bases, J shed 4 bases, and the junction held 8 bases outside the gene matches. Per the germline V gene, CDR1 is SEHNR and CDR2 is FQNEAQ (reference sequence). CDR3 length equals 15 residues. CDR3: CASSLYGLAADTQYF. CDR3 nucleotides: TGTGCCAGCAGCCTATACGGACTAGCCGCAGATACGCAGTATTTT.

The genes are TRBV28 and TRBJ2-1; no reliable D call. Germline-derived CDR1 and CDR2 are MDHEN and SYDVKM. This CDR3 is built from 14 residues. V was trimmed by 3 bases and J by 5 bases, leaving 11 bases between them. CDR3 region: CASSFHRRDNEQFF. Written as DNA, the CDR3 is TGTGCCAGCAGTTTCCATCGACGGGACAATGAGCAGTTCTTC.